This passage covers 9 T cell receptor beta chains from one sample sequenced in a study of OX40 agonist ivuxolimab in advanced cancers. Libraries were prepared by immunoSEQ multiplex PCR; TCRdb keeps only in-frame clonotypes and omits some of them. The profile shows around 70,000 clones, roughly 80% of them singletons. The material sequenced was CD4+ or CD8+ T cells sorted from blood, taken in a trial of the OX40 agonist ivuxolimab. These receptors were obtained from an adult with an advanced solid tumor such as melanoma, head and neck, liver or kidney cancer.

This chain connects TRBV25-1 to TRBJ2-5, with TRBD2 matching over 9 bases. The DNA end is a closer match to TRBJ2-7, so the J assignment may be wrong. The V gene's germline CDR1 is MGHDK and CDR2 SYGVNS. The CDR3 length is 15 residues. CDR3 protein: CASSQGYSGSFEQYF. Written as DNA, the CDR3 is TGTGCCAGCAGCCAAGGGTATAGCGGGAGCTTCGAGCAGTACTTC.

This chain uses TRBV28 with TRBJ2-3; 7 bases match TRBD1. V shed 6 bases, J shed 3 bases, and the junction held 9 bases outside the gene matches. CDR3 size: 15 residues. Per the germline V gene, CDR1 is MDHEN and CDR2 is SYDVKM. The CDR3 DNA reads as TGTGCCAGCAGCTTAAGCCAACAGGGGACAGATACGCAGTATTTT. It codes for CASSLSQQGTDTQYF.

This clone turned up a few times. The CDR3 loop reads CASSKVGGTYEQYV. CDR3 nucleotides: TGTGCCAGCAGCAAAGTGGGAGGGACGTACGAGCAGTACGTC. The genes are TRBV21-1 and TRBJ2-7; the tabulated D call, TRBD2, remains unverified against the DNA. TRBV21-1 is marked as a pseudogene. The CDR3 runs 14 residues.

This clone was picked up one time. The chain combines TRBV27 with TRBJ2-5; D possibly corresponds to TRBD1 (6 bases). Germline CDR1 and CDR2: MNHEY and SMNVEV (reference sequence). The CDR3 is 16 amino acids. Trimming removed 5 bases from V and 5 bases from J, with 21 bases in between. The CDR3 loop reads CASSPRGRRGGETQYF. For the CDR3, the DNA is TGTGCCAGCAGTCCCAGGGGCCGACGAGGAGGTGAGACCCAGTACTTC.

This sequence joins TRBV29-1 and TRBJ2-7, with unresolved D. Trimming stripped 0 bases from V and 1 base from J, with 4 bases between. The germline CDR1 and CDR2 sequences are SQVTM and ANQGSEA. The CDR3 runs to 12 residues. The DNA of the CDR3 is TGCAGCGTTGAAGATGATTCCTACGAGCAGTACGTC. As protein: CSVEDDSYEQYV.

V usage is TRBV19 and J usage is TRBJ2-3, with D possibly matching TRBD2 (6 bases). Germline V CDR1 and CDR2: LNHDA, SQIVND (reference sequence). CDR3 size: 15 residues. Trimming stripped 7 bases from V and 0 bases from J, with 14 bases between. DNA of the CDR3: TGTGCCAGTACCCGGGACTCCAGGAGCACAGATACGCAGTATTTT. Protein sequence: CASTRDSRSTDTQYF. The whole variable domain, remainder taken from reference TRBV19 and TRBJ2-3, is DGGITQSPKYLFRKEGQNVTLSCEQNLNHDAMYWYRQDPGQGLRLIYYSQIVNDFQKGDIAEGYSVSREKKESFPLTVTSAQKNPTAFYLCASTRDSRSTDTQYFGPGTRLTVL.

Only a few counts were recorded for this clone. V is TRBV4-1 and J is TRBJ2-1, with D possibly matching TRBD1 (6 bases). The CDR3 extends over 14 amino acids. Trimming stripped 1 base from V and 14 bases from J, with 18 bases between. The germline V gene has CDR1 MGHRA and CDR2 YSYEKL. DNA for the CDR3: TGCGCCAGCAGCCAAGGGGTCCAGGGGTTGGATGAGTTCTTC. Encoded protein: CASSQGVQGLDEFF.

V usage is TRBV28 and J usage is TRBJ2-5; D unresolved. Germline CDR1 MDHEN, CDR2 SYDVKM. Trimming removed 1 base at V and 7 bases at J, with 25 bases between. This CDR3 contains 18 residues. The CDR3 bases are TGTGCCAGCAGTTTATTGGCCGGTGGACGGATGGATAGGGTGACCCAGTACTTC. Its translation is CASSLLAGGRMDRVTQYF.

This chain uses TRBV18 with TRBJ2-7; no clear D. The V gene's germline CDR1 is KGHSH and CDR2 LQKENI. Trimming took off 2 bases at V and 0 bases at J, with 14 bases between the two ends. CDR3 length: 16 amino acids. The CDR3 bases are TGTGCCAGCTCACCATCACCCTTAGTGAGCTCCTACGAGCAGTACGTC. Encoded protein: CASSPSPLVSSYEQYV.